This TCR beta chain was documented in a study of T cells in Graves' hyperthyroidism and ophthalmopathy (dated by TCRdb to the late 2010s). Regarding the complete study: Peripheral blood was collected at initial diagnosis, before any treatment. For training and testing, the roughly 100 patients in the discovery cohort were randomly divided in a 7:3 ratio. Following sampling, methimazole starting at 30 mg daily was given to hyperthyroidism patients, and high-dose intravenous methylprednisolone was given to ophthalmopathy patients. To identify TCR V-J signatures that set the groups apart, the researchers used a discovery cohort of 95 to 100 patients, made up of 40 to 45 with Graves' ophthalmopathy and some 55 with stable Graves' hyperthyroidism. Thyroid tissue and blood T-cell repertoires from six Graves' hyperthyroidism patients were also compared in the study. Prospective prediction of ophthalmopathy was tested in an independent validation cohort consisting of 18 hyperthyroidism patients and around 16 patients who later progressed to ophthalmopathy. The paper describes TCR Vbeta CDR3 sequencing of 135 peripheral blood samples, made up of around 41 ophthalmopathy patients, approximately 73 hyperthyroidism patients and some 17 progressor patients. Overall study outcomes, separate from this receptor: Most expanded thyroid clonotypes (frequency above 0.001) were also found in blood, which suggests that blood repertoires may mirror thyroid immune responses. Sample size was not statistically predetermined, and blinding of investigators to group allocation was not performed. During validation, the model predicted progression to ophthalmopathy a median of about 6.3 months ahead of onset, with around 70% sensitivity and 72% to 80% specificity. A model built on a 13 V-J signature distinguished ophthalmopathy from stable hyperthyroidism, reaching 85% to 90% sensitivity and about 81% specificity in cross-validation and 80%/75% in testing.

This clonotype came up a few times. What antigen it recognizes has not been identified. Base qualities are not provided; no much larger clone lies one nucleotide away. Stable Graves' hyperthyroidism was defined as no progression to ophthalmopathy during 18 months of follow-up. Hyperthyroidism patients were aged 18 to 65 years and newly diagnosed, with disease duration of less than 2 months. Exclusion was applied to patients with uncontrolled infections, other autoimmune diseases, pregnancy or lactation. Diagnoses were based on clinical symptoms, serum thyroxine and TRAb, thyroid ultrasound and orbital computed tomography. PBMCs were separated from about 10 ml of fresh peripheral blood using Ficoll-Paque density gradient centrifugation. Total RNA was extracted with Trizol reagent, and quality was checked on an Agilent 2100 Bioanalyzer. V gives up 0 bases and J gives up 7 bases, and the segment between their germline ends measures 7 bases. The germline V gene (reference sequence) gives CDR1 as LGHDT and CDR2 as YNNKEL. Spanning cysteine to phenylalanine, the CDR3 consists of 12 amino acids. The DNA shown is the 36-base CDR3, in frame from base 1.

The TCR beta CDR3 regions were amplified from the RNA transcripts. The TCR CDR3 was subjected to a first round of RT-PCR using the HTBI primer set and the Qiagen OneStep RT-PCR kit. Libraries were constructed in a second round of multiplex PCR, after which size selection and purification were performed. Sequencing of the libraries was done on an Illumina HiSeq2000 using paired-end 100 bp reads. The study's own analysis went as follows. Raw data were processed with SOAPnuke, discarding reads with adapters, uncalled bases, mean Phred below 15, or no exact constant-primer or identifier match. COPE v1.2.5 was used to merge the high-quality paired reads, and each unique nucleotide sequence was defined as a clonotype. MiTCR v1.1 was used to align the clonotypes against IMGT TRBV, TRBD and TRBJ reference segments. The analysis included only V-J combinations with a frequency above 0.0001, which together covered 99% to 99.2% of the repertoires. The TCS score was defined as F50 (clonal expansion) divided by E x V (chaos), with BLOSUM62-based TCRdist calculated between CDR3 peptides within each V-J. Welch's t-statistics and random forest reduced several hundred V-J features to some 14, which were used in a naive Bayes classifier (R e1071). TCRdb passed the public sequencing reads through fastp at Q25 and MiXCR, retaining productive beta sequences. CDR3 protein sequences are deduplicated, and each keeps its most common genes and DNA. What appears here as the V and J calls and clone size reflects TCRdb's work, not the paper's. Within this sample are under 400,000 distinct CDR3 sequences, with around 20% of them counted one time only. The ten most abundant clones make up over 40% of the sample.

Sequenced: blood. This clonotype originated in a woman between 50 and 59 years old with Graves' hyperthyroidism. The chain was built from TRBV3-1 and TRBJ2-7; too little of a D gene remains to name it. The DNA reads as follows: TGTGCCAGCAGCCAAGATATAGGGGAGCAGTACTTC. It specifies CASSQDIGEQYF.